Listed below are T cell receptor beta chains from one sample, sequenced in a study of blood T cell repertoires in COVID-19. Repertoires were generated with immunoSEQ multiplex PCR, while TCRdb's copy carries only in-frame clones and drops some. Of about 270,000 clones listed, about 80% were seen once; the top ten hold 8.6%. The sample was peripheral blood. Every receptor here comes from a human donor in a cohort sampled during active COVID-19. Both conserved end residues are part of each CDR3. The order of the fields is clone size, V gene, D gene, J gene, CDR3 DNA, CDR3 protein. A D gene is named only where the DNA matches it firmly. Only some rows state a clone size, as once, few, many or a class for expanded clones.

>NA|TRBV10-2|NA|TRBJ1-1
TGCGCCAGCAGTAGCCCCGGAGCAGCCGCTGAAGCTTTCTTT
CASSSPGAAAEAFF
>once|TRBV11-2|NA|TRBJ2-5
TGTGCCAGCAGCCGGGTGCAGGGTTCAGCCCAAGAGACCCAGTACTTC
CASSRVQGSAQETQYF
>NA|TRBV18|TRBD2|TRBJ2-1
TGTGCCAGCTCACCCTTTGATTCCGGGACTAGGGCCTACAATGAGCAGTTCTTC
CASSPFDSGTRAYNEQFF
>NA|TRBV7-2|NA|TRBJ2-7
TGTGCCAGCAGGCTTAACAGGGTAGGCGAGCAGTACTTC
CASRLNRVGEQYF
>once|TRBV4-1|TRBD1|TRBJ2-7
TGCGCCAGCAGCCAAGATCGGGGCTTAGGGGGCCAGCAGTACTTC
CASSQDRGLGGQQYF
>NA|TRBV5-6|NA|TRBJ2-5
TGTGCCAGCCATTACCCTTCAGGGCAGGAGACCCAGTACTTC
CASHYPSGQETQYF
>NA|TRBV28|TRBD1|TRBJ1-2
TGTGCCAGCAGTTTAACTCCATACACGGACAGGGTGGTTGGCTACACCTTC
CASSLTPYTDRVVGYTF
>NA|TRBV5-6|NA|TRBJ2-2
TGTGCCAGCAGCTTTGAGAGCGACACCGGGGAGCTGTTTTTT
CASSFESDTGELFF
>NA|TRBV11-2|NA|TRBJ2-5
TGTGCCAGCAGCTTGGCTGTAAGGGTAGGGGTTGAGACCCAGTACTTC
CASSLAVRVGVETQYF
>NA|TRBV9|NA|TRBJ1-6
TGTGCCAGCAGCGGGGGGGGCCCTAATTCACCCCTCCACTTT
CASSGGGPNSPLHF
>NA|TRBV7-6|NA|TRBJ2-5
TGTGCCAGCAGCTTAGATCAGGATGGGACCCAGTACTTC
CASSLDQDGTQYF
>NA|TRBV3-1/TRBV3-2|NA|TRBJ1-1
TGTGCCAGCAGCCAAGATGGGGCTGCTTCGGGCACTGAAGCTTTCTTT
CASSQDGAASGTEAFF
>once|TRBV2|NA|TRBJ2-7
TGTGCCAGCAGCTCCGAGGGGCGGGGCCCCTACGAGCAGTACTTC
CASSSEGRGPYEQYF
>NA|TRBV3-1/TRBV3-2|NA|TRBJ2-7
TGTGCCAGCAGCCCATTGACAGCATTGGGGCGGCAGTACTTC
CASSPLTALGRQYF
>NA|TRBV13|NA|TRBJ1-2
TGTGCCAGCAGCAGCCCGGGACAACTCCATGGCTACACCTTC
CASSSPGQLHGYTF
>NA|TRBV20-1|NA|TRBJ2-7
TGCAGTGCTTACAGGGCGAAGGAGCAGTACTTC
CSAYRAKEQYF
>NA|TRBV29-1|NA|TRBJ2-7
TGCAGCGTTGGTTACCCCGGAGGGGAGCAGTACTTC
CSVGYPGGEQYF
>NA|TRBV5-5|NA|TRBJ1-1
TGTGCCAGCAGCTTGGAACAGATGAACACTGAAGCTTTCTTT
CASSLEQMNTEAFF
>NA|TRBV19|NA|TRBJ2-6
TGTGCCAGTAGTATTGGGGGCCCCGGGGCCAACGTCCTGACTTTC
CASSIGGPGANVLTF
>NA|TRBV6-5|NA|TRBJ1-2
TGTGCCAGCAGTCCCGGGACTAACTATGGCTACACCTTC
CASSPGTNYGYTF
>NA|TRBV7-9|NA|TRBJ2-1
TGTGCCAGCAGCCTCAGCGGCTCGGCGGGGGCAACCTACAATGAGCAGTTCTTC
CASSLSGSAGATYNEQFF
>NA|TRBV14|NA|TRBJ1-2
TGTGCCAGCAGCTTGGGGCTTTACTATGGCTACACCTTC
CASSLGLYYGYTF
>NA|TRBV7-9|TRBD2|TRBJ2-7
TGTGCCAGCAGCTTAGGGGCGGGGGGATCCTACGAGCAGTACTTC
CASSLGAGGSYEQYF
>NA|TRBV19|NA|TRBJ1-5
TGTGCCAGTAGTCCCCTAATCATGGGCAATCAGCCCCAGCATTTT
CASSPLIMGNQPQHF
>once|TRBV6-5|TRBD1|TRBJ1-2
TGTGCCAGCAGTTCGGGACAGCAATATGGCTACACCTTC
CASSSGQQYGYTF
>NA|TRBV30|TRBD2|TRBJ2-5
TGTGCCTGGAGTCTTCGTGGGGGGGAATCTGGACAAGAGACCCAGTACTTC
CAWSLRGGESGQETQYF
>once|TRBV10-2|TRBD2|TRBJ2-2
TGCGCCAGCAGTCGATTAGCGGGGTCTTTCACCGGGGAGCTGTTTTTT
CASSRLAGSFTGELFF
>NA|TRBV6-5|NA|TRBJ2-7
TGTGCCAGCAGCAGCCGGGACATCTCCTACGAGCAGTACTTC
CASSSRDISYEQYF
>many|TRBV6-5|NA|TRBJ1-3
TGTGCCAGCAGTTACTCTGGCCAGGCTACTGGAAACACCATATATTTT
CASSYSGQATGNTIYF
>NA|TRBV21-1|NA|TRBJ1-2
TGTGCCAGCAGTCCTGCGGGGACAGGGCCCGGCTACACCTTC
CASSPAGTGPGYTF
>NA|TRBV19|NA|TRBJ2-3
TGTGCCAGTAGTAACCTTGCAGCGGGCCACACAGATACGCAGTATTTT
CASSNLAAGHTDTQYF
>once|TRBV2|TRBD1|TRBJ2-7
TGTGCCAGCAGTTCTCGGACAGGGGCCTACGAGCAGTACTTC
CASSSRTGAYEQYF
>once|TRBV5-6|TRBD1|TRBJ2-3
TGTGCCAGCAGCACGGGTGGACAGGGGTGGGATACGCAGTATTTT
CASSTGGQGWDTQYF
>NA|TRBV6-5|NA|TRBJ1-1
TGTGCCAGCAGTTCGAGGGGGACTGAAGCTTTCTTT
CASSSRGTEAFF
>NA|TRBV21-1|NA|TRBJ2-7
TGTGCCAGCGGGACTAGCGGGAGTATGAAGACCTACGAGCAGTACTTC
CASGTSGSMKTYEQYF
>NA|TRBV18|NA|TRBJ1-1
TGTGCCAGCTCACCACTCGGGGGATCTGAAGCTTTCTTT
CASSPLGGSEAFF
>NA|TRBV5-5|NA|TRBJ2-1
TGTGCCAGCAGCTTGGCCTATTCCCACAATGAGCAGTTCTTC
CASSLAYSHNEQFF
>NA|TRBV4-1|NA|TRBJ1-4
TGCGCCAGCAGCCCGGGGGGTCGGGAAAAACTGTTTTTT
CASSPGGREKLFF
>few|TRBV6-6|TRBD1|TRBJ1-3
TGTGCCAGCAGAGGACAGGGGAACACCATATATTTT
CASRGQGNTIYF
>NA|TRBV28|NA|TRBJ1-4
TGTGCCAGCAGAGCCCGGGGAATTTCTAATGAAAAACTGTTTTTT
CASRARGISNEKLFF
>NA|TRBV5-1|TRBD1|TRBJ1-2
TGCGCCAGCAGCTGGGACAGGTACTATGGCTACACCTTC
CASSWDRYYGYTF
>NA|TRBV2|TRBD1|TRBJ2-7
TGTGCCAGCAGTGAAGCGCGGGGGACAGGGTTCCACGAGCAGTACTTC
CASSEARGTGFHEQYF
>NA|TRBV5-1|TRBD2|TRBJ2-3
TGCGCCAGCAGCTTGTTTGCTAGCGGGAGTATCACAGATACGCAGTATTTT
CASSLFASGSITDTQYF
>once|TRBV6-2/TRBV6-3|TRBD1|TRBJ1-1
TGTGCCAGCAGCCTACTCGGGACAGACCTTTCGAACACTGAAGCTTTCTTT
CASSLLGTDLSNTEAFF
>many|TRBV3-1/TRBV3-2|TRBD1|TRBJ2-5
TGTGCCAGCAACCATGGAACAGGGGGTATGGGAGAGACCCAGTACTTC
CASNHGTGGMGETQYF
>NA|TRBV5-1|TRBD1|TRBJ1-2
TGCGCCAGCAGACAAGCAGGGGGAAATGGCTACACCTTC
CASRQAGGNGYTF